One and the same sample provided the 7 T cell receptor beta chains below, sequenced in a study of molecular identifiers for immune sequencing clone quantification listed by TCRdb under 2018. Library preparation used PCR. Sequenced using an Illumina HiSeq 4000. Using fastp trimming at Q25 and MiXCR clonotype assembly, TCRdb reanalyzed the public sequencing data and kept in-frame beta chains. One record per CDR3 amino acid sequence lists the most common genes and DNA. A total of 490,000 or so distinct CDR3 sequences appear in this sample, about a fifth of them only once. The ten largest clones take up under 0.85% of the sample. Sequencing was performed on naive CD8+ T cells from blood, with Jurkat cell RNA spiked in. The cell subset or site label of this sample denotes: FACS-sorted CD8+CD4-CCR7+CD45RA+ naive T cells. The receptor source for this set is a human donor in good health. Some libraries in this study had Jurkat cell RNA spiked in.

V and J are TRBV11-3 and TRBJ2-1, with D unresolved. The ends were cut back, 5 bases at V and 2 bases at J, with 13 bases in the middle. The CDR3 is made up of 15 amino acids. The V gene's germline CDR1 is SGHNT and CDR2 YENEEA. The CDR3 loop is CASSPAEDAYNEQFF. Written as DNA, the CDR3 is TGTGCCAGCAGCCCGGCAGAGGACGCCTACAATGAGCAGTTCTTC.

This clonotype was detected many times. This chain connects TRBV9 to TRBJ2-1, with a tentative D call TRBD2 (5 bases). The CDR3 sequence is 15 residues long. The germline V and J ends were trimmed by 0 bases and 6 bases, with 13 bases remaining between them. Germline V CDR1 and CDR2: SGDLS, YYNGEE. The CDR3 bases are TGTGCCAGCAGCGTAGCTGGAGGCCTATCCAATGAGCAGTTCTTC. Residues: CASSVAGGLSNEQFF.

The chain has TRBV7-8 and TRBJ1-5, with TRBD1 identical over 8 bases. V shed 5 bases, J shed 5 bases, and the junction held 5 bases outside the gene matches. The CDR3 is 14 amino acids. Looked up from germline, CDR1 is SGHVS and CDR2 is FQNEAQ. CDR3 coding DNA: TGTGCCAGCAGCCTGACAGGGGTGTATCAGCCCCAGCATTTT. Translated: CASSLTGVYQPQHF.

This clonotype occurred once. With a much larger clone just one base away, this may be a read error. This chain uses TRBV6-5 with TRBJ2-7, with a tentative D call TRBD2 (5 bases). From germline, CDR1 is MNHEY and CDR2 SVGAGI. There are 13 residues in the CDR3. CDR3 sequence (DNA): TGTGCCAGCAGTTACTGGGTCAGCGGCGAGCGGTACTTC. Translated, it gives CASSYWVSGERYF.

This clonotype was recorded many times. The V and J genes are TRBV27 and TRBJ1-1; possible D gene TRBD1, 5 bases. V lost 6 bases to trimming and J lost 4 bases, with 18 bases between them. CDR1 is MNHEY, CDR2 SMNVEV, per germline (reference sequence). The CDR3 has 15 residues. CDR3 bases: TGTGCCAGCAGAAACTCGGGGGGGTATGGCACTGAAGCTTTCTTT. Its translation: CASRNSGGYGTEAFF.

This clonotype was seen a few times. The chain joins TRBV19 to TRBJ2-1; D is unresolved. Between the trimmed V and J ends, which lost 3 bases and 6 bases, there was a span of 15 bases. This CDR3 has 15 residues. The germline CDR1 and CDR2 sequences are LNHDA and SQIVND (reference sequence). CDR3 sequence: CASSISPGRSNEQFF. In nucleotides, the CDR3 is TGTGCCAGTAGTATTTCCCCAGGCCGCTCCAATGAGCAGTTCTTC. The full variable domain, in which reference TRBV19 and TRBJ2-1 provide the parts outside the CDR3, is DGGITQSPKYLFRKEGQNVTLSCEQNLNHDAMYWYRQDPGQGLRLIYYSQIVNDFQKGDIAEGYSVSREKKESFPLTVTSAQKNPTAFYLCASSISPGRSNEQFFGPGTRLTVL.

There are many counts of this clonotype. The rearrangement links TRBV5-5 to TRBJ2-2, with D perhaps being TRBD1 or TRBD2 (5 bases each). The CDR3 length is 14 residues. Trimming took off 2 bases at V and 4 bases at J, with 9 bases between the two ends. CDR1 and CDR2 from the germline V gene are SGHKS and YYEKEE (reference sequence). CDR3 nucleotides: TGTGCCAGCAGCTTCGGGGCAACCACCGGGGAGCTGTTTTTT. Protein product: CASSFGATTGELFF.